This T cell receptor (beta chain) comes out of a study of blood T cell repertoires in COVID-19. Enrollees, roughly 18 to 89 years old, lived in 20 to 25 US areas. Authors' data handling: How many nucleated cells were present was estimated from reference gene primer amplification. Clones were sequenced by immunoSEQ multiplex PCR, and TCRdb holds only the in-frame ones, with some missing. V and J calls and clone size follow that table, whereas D and trimming were derived from the DNA. The data show about 480,000 clones, roughly 90% seen once. The source of this sequence is a woman aged 35 to 49 who had recovered from COVID-19. Source material: PBMCs or T cells enriched from blood (not recorded which).

In nucleotides, the CDR3 is TGTGCCAGCTCCCGGGATACGGTCAGTCGAAATCAGCCCCAGCATTTT. This sequence encodes CASSRDTVSRNQPQHF. V and J are TRBV18 and TRBJ1-5; D unclear. The CDR3 has 16 amino acids. V lost 6 bases to trimming and J lost 4 bases, with 19 bases between them. From germline, CDR1 is KGHSH and CDR2 LQKENI.